This is a list of T cell receptor beta chains from one sample in a study of blood T cell repertoires in COVID-19. Sequencing used immunoSEQ multiplex PCR; TCRdb keeps in-frame clones, though not all of them. This sample has 300,000 to 450,000 clones, with over 75% found just once. Specimen: PBMCs or T cells enriched from blood (not recorded which). All receptors come from a woman in her 30s who had recovered from COVID-19. CDR3s include the opening cysteine and the closing phenylalanine or tryptophan. The D gene is left open where the match is weak. Part of the rows lack a size; the others show once, few, many or a class for expanded clones.

cdr3_aa cdr3_nt d_call clone_size j_call v_call
CASSLTSGITDTQYF TGTGCCAGCAGCCTGACTAGTGGGATCACAGATACGCAGTATTTT . . TRBJ2-3 TRBV7-8
CASSPERVGEQYF TGTGCCAGCTCACCAGAGCGGGTTGGCGAGCAGTACTTC . . TRBJ2-7 TRBV18
CASSTQVAAGGTDTQYF TGTGCCAGCAGCACGCAGGTCGCCGCAGGCGGCACAGATACGCAGTATTTT . . TRBJ2-3 TRBV9
CASSVGGGDEPYEQYF TGTGCCAGCAGCGTCGGGGGGGGAGACGAACCCTACGAGCAGTACTTC TRBD2 once TRBJ2-7 TRBV7-7
CASSELRGGPQGTQYF TGCGCCAGCAGTGAGTTGCGGGGGGGGCCCCAGGGGACGCAGTATTTT TRBD2 many TRBJ2-3 TRBV10-1
CASSRAGGNTEAFF TGTGCCAGCAGCCGGGCAGGGGGCAACACTGAAGCTTTCTTT TRBD1 . TRBJ1-1 TRBV6-5
CASSLGQNTEAFF TGTGCCAGCAGCTTAGGGCAAAACACTGAAGCTTTCTTT . . TRBJ1-1 TRBV11-2
CASSINQPQHF TGTGCCAGCAGTATAAATCAGCCCCAGCATTTT . . TRBJ1-5 TRBV28
CASSLGASEAFF TGTGCCAGTAGCTTAGGGGCTTCTGAAGCTTTCTTT . . TRBJ1-1 TRBV19
CASSKAGAGTETYEQYF TGTGCCAGCAGCAAAGCCGGCGCCGGGACAGAGACCTACGAGCAGTACTTC . . TRBJ2-7 TRBV21-1
CASRLIGVYGYTF TGTGCCAGCAGACTAATCGGCGTCTATGGCTACACCTTC . . TRBJ1-2 TRBV6-5
CASSGPGTGGPNQPQHF TGTGCCAGCAGCGGTCCAGGGACAGGGGGGCCCAATCAGCCCCAGCATTTT . . TRBJ1-5 TRBV21-1
CASSSNQGAAGKLFF TGTGCCAGCAGCTCCAATCAGGGGGCAGCGGGAAAACTGTTTTTT TRBD1 once TRBJ1-4 TRBV5-8
CASSYSRTVLTQYF TGTGCCAGCAGTTACTCGAGGACAGTGTTGACCCAGTACTTC . . TRBJ2-5 TRBV6-5
CASSTVAGGQETQYF TGTGCCAGCAGCACAGTAGCGGGGGGGCAAGAGACCCAGTACTTC TRBD2 . TRBJ2-5 TRBV5-4
CASRRAGNYGYTF TGTGCCAGCAGGAGGGCCGGAAACTATGGCTACACCTTC . . TRBJ1-2 TRBV6-5
CASSKGQMGNQPQHF TGTGCCAGCAGCAAAGGACAGATGGGCAATCAGCCCCAGCATTTT . few TRBJ1-5 TRBV28
CASSPGGETQYF TGTGCCAGCAGCCCCGGAGGGGAGACCCAGTACTTC . . TRBJ2-5 TRBV9
CASSIGLAGGPLGTQYF TGTGCCAGTAGTATAGGCCTAGCGGGGGGCCCCCTAGGAACCCAGTACTTC TRBD2 . TRBJ2-5 TRBV19
CASSEAGGLRYF TGCGCCAGCAGTGAGGCGGGCGGACTGAGATACTTC . once TRBJ2-7 TRBV10-1
CASSDLGAPTQETQYF TGCGCCAGCAGCGATTTGGGGGCGCCTACCCAAGAGACCCAGTACTTC . . TRBJ2-5 TRBV5-1
CASSSRLQETQYF TGTGCCAGCAGTTCTCGACTACAAGAGACCCAGTACTTC . . TRBJ2-5 TRBV7-8
CASSLAAGGMNTEAFF TGCGCCAGCAGCTTGGCAGCGGGAGGCATGAACACTGAAGCTTTCTTT . . TRBJ1-1 TRBV5-1
CAISETGAQGEQFF TGTGCCATCAGTGAGACCGGGGCACAGGGCGAGCAGTTCTTC . . TRBJ2-1 TRBV10-3
CASSLPSGGQETQYF TGTGCCAGCAGCCTCCCTAGCGGGGGGCAAGAGACCCAGTACTTC TRBD2 . TRBJ2-5 TRBV5-4
CASSFRGGAFF TGTGCCAGCAGTTTCAGGGGTGGGGCTTTCTTT . once TRBJ1-1 TRBV28
CATSAREAGTGELFF TGTGCCACCAGTGCGCGGGAAGCGGGCACCGGGGAGCTGTTTTTT . . TRBJ2-2 TRBV24-1
CASSPGQNRIINQPQHF TGTGCCAGCAGCCCAGGACAGAACCGAATCATAAATCAGCCCCAGCATTTT . . TRBJ1-5 TRBV3-1/TRBV3-2
CASSQAGVGGNQPQHF TGCGCCAGCAGCCAAGCGGGAGTGGGCGGCAATCAGCCCCAGCATTTT . . TRBJ1-5 TRBV4-1
CASSQAGGPGDTQYF TGCGCCAGCAGCCAAGCGGGGGGGCCGGGAGATACGCAGTATTTT TRBD2 . TRBJ2-3 TRBV4-1
CASSFRDNNTGELFF TGTGCCAGCAGTTTCCGGGACAACAACACCGGGGAGCTGTTTTTT . . TRBJ2-2 TRBV28
CASSALGQNYGYTF TGTGCCAGCAGTGCACTTGGACAGAATTATGGCTACACCTTC . few TRBJ1-2 TRBV6-6
CASSWGQVTYEQYF TGTGCCAGCAGTTGGGGACAGGTTACCTACGAGCAGTACTTC TRBD1 . TRBJ2-7 TRBV6-5
CAISDGSPPEKLFF TGTGCCATCAGTGACGGTAGTCCTCCTGAAAAACTGTTTTTT . . TRBJ1-4 TRBV10-3
CASSWDTDNTEAFF TGTGCCAGCAGTTGGGACACGGATAACACTGAAGCTTTCTTT . . TRBJ1-1 TRBV6-6
CASSPGTGARGYTF TGTGCCAGCAGCCCCGGGACAGGGGCGCGAGGCTACACCTTC TRBD1 . TRBJ1-2 TRBV6-5
CASRVQTGAYGYTF TGCGCCAGCAGAGTCCAGACAGGGGCCTATGGCTACACCTTC TRBD1 . TRBJ1-2 TRBV5-1
CASRLTGSPYEQYF TGTGCCAGCCGACTGACAGGCAGTCCCTACGAGCAGTACTTC . few TRBJ2-7 TRBV27
CSVLGLAGLYEQFF TGCAGCGTCTTGGGACTAGCGGGCCTATATGAGCAGTTCTTC TRBD2 few TRBJ2-1 TRBV29-1
CASSVAAGVSTDTQYF TGTGCCAGCAGCGTAGCGGCGGGGGTGAGCACAGATACGCAGTATTTT TRBD2 . TRBJ2-3 TRBV9
CASSLRGAGSDTEAFF TGTGCCAGCAGCTTGAGGGGCGCAGGGTCCGATACTGAAGCTTTCTTT . . TRBJ1-1 TRBV5-6
CASSKVGQESNPRQPQHF TGTGCCAGCAGCAAAGTAGGACAGGAATCGAATCCTAGACAGCCCCAGCATTTT . . TRBJ1-5 TRBV21-1
CASRQGADSPLHF TGTGCCAGCAGACAGGGGGCGGATTCACCCCTCCACTTT TRBD1 . TRBJ1-6 TRBV14
CSVGPGLSNTGELFF TGCAGCGTGGGGCCGGGACTGAGCAACACCGGGGAGCTGTTTTTT . . TRBJ2-2 TRBV29-1
CASKTRAGGQQETQYF TGTGCCAGCAAGACACGAGCGGGGGGACAACAAGAGACCCAGTACTTC TRBD2 . TRBJ2-5 TRBV28
CASSSTTLGGPNQPQHF TGTGCCAGCAGTTCAACAACCTTAGGGGGCCCCAATCAGCCCCAGCATTTT TRBD1 . TRBJ1-5 TRBV28
CASSDGTGERNQPQHF TGTGCCAGTAGCGACGGGACAGGGGAACGGAATCAGCCCCAGCATTTT TRBD1 . TRBJ1-5 TRBV19
CASISRVGGELFF TGTGCCAGTATTAGTCGAGTCGGCGGGGAGCTGTTTTTT . once TRBJ2-2 TRBV5-6